This is a list of T cell receptor beta chains from one sample in a study of cytomegalovirus exposure and HLA in healthy donors. Generated by immunoSEQ multiplex PCR, the TCRdb table keeps only in-frame clones and is missing some. The sample has 110,000 to 150,000 clones, approximately 94% seen once. The specimen sequenced was PBMCs. The receptors derive from a man aged 18-30 years in good health and CMV-seropositive. Each CDR3 is given with its conserved first and last residue. D genes are given only for firm matches.

>TRBJ2-7|TRBV4-1|TRBD1
TGCGCCAGCAGCCAAGTGGGGACAGGGAGGTTATACCAGCAGTACTTC
CASSQVGTGRLYQQYF
>TRBJ2-7|TRBV7-3|NA
TGTGCCAGCAGCCAACATTGGGGCTCAGAGCAGTACTTC
CASSQHWGSEQYF
>TRBJ1-5|TRBV11-2|NA
TGTGCCAGCAGCTTGGGGGGAGGTCGGCCCCAGCATTTT
CASSLGGGRPQHF
>TRBJ2-7|TRBV6-6|TRBD2
TGTGCCAGCAGCTTGGGGACTAGCGGGCGCGAGTACTTC
CASSLGTSGREYF
>TRBJ2-7|TRBV9|TRBD2
TGTGCCAGCATCGTTGGGACTAGCGACACCTACGAGCAGTACTTC
CASIVGTSDTYEQYF
>TRBJ2-1|TRBV2|NA
TGTGCCAGCGGGGAGTTGGCCGGCTCCTACAATGAGCAGTTCTTC
CASGELAGSYNEQFF
>TRBJ1-2|TRBV5-4|TRBD1
TGTGCCAGCAGCCTGGGACAGGGAGGAGGCTACACCTTC
CASSLGQGGGYTF
>TRBJ2-6|TRBV11-2|NA
TGTGCCAGCAGCCCCCTCTTAGCCCCTGGGGCCAACGTCCTGACTTTC
CASSPLLAPGANVLTF
>TRBJ1-5|TRBV2|NA
TGTGCCAGCTCCTACTACCGACAGGCGAATCAGCCCCAGCATTTT
CASSYYRQANQPQHF
>TRBJ1-2|TRBV7-2|TRBD1
TGTGCCAGCAGCTTGAGCCAGGGGGCTAACTATGGCTACACCTTC
CASSLSQGANYGYTF
>TRBJ2-5|TRBV7-7|NA
TGTGCCAGCAGCTTAGTAATAGATGAGACCCAGTACTTC
CASSLVIDETQYF
>TRBJ2-1|TRBV28|TRBD2
TGTGCCAGCAGGTCTAGCGGGAGTGACAATGAGCAGTTCTTC
CASRSSGSDNEQFF
>TRBJ1-4|TRBV5-1|TRBD1
TGCGCCAGCAGTCCATCAGGGGGGTTTGAAAAACTGTTTTTT
CASSPSGGFEKLFF